This paragraph reports one TCR beta chain. Its antigen is unidentified. General observations from the study: Tumor Treg TCRs overlapped most with tumor naive CD4+ cells. Tumor memory CD4+ T cell TCR gene usage was found to cluster with blood and lymph node memory CD4+ cells and with lymph node naive CD4+ cells.

Constant-region reverse primers amplified full-length variable regions, followed by semi-nested Nested Universal Primer A PCR. TCRdb independently ran MiXCR on the 5' RACE reads; one entry per CDR3 protein. The repertoire holds 25,000 to 40,000 distinct CDR3 sequences, with around 22% as singletons. CD4+CD45RO+CD25- cells were isolated as memory CD4+ T cells. The CDR3 has 13 amino acids. Germline CDR1 MDHEN, CDR2 SYDVKM. J was trimmed by 6 bases and V by 10 bases; bases with no gene match: 8. The rearrangement uses TRBV28 and TRBJ1-5; 8 bases are shared with TRBD1. The origin of this receptor is a female donor with breast cancer. Sequencing input: memory CD4+ T cells sorted from blood. Subset specified: memory CD4+ T cells, CD4+CD45RO+CD25-. The CDR3 protein is CANLTGEVQPQHF. CDR3 DNA: TGTGCCAACCTGACAGGGGAGGTTCAGCCCCAGCATTTT.